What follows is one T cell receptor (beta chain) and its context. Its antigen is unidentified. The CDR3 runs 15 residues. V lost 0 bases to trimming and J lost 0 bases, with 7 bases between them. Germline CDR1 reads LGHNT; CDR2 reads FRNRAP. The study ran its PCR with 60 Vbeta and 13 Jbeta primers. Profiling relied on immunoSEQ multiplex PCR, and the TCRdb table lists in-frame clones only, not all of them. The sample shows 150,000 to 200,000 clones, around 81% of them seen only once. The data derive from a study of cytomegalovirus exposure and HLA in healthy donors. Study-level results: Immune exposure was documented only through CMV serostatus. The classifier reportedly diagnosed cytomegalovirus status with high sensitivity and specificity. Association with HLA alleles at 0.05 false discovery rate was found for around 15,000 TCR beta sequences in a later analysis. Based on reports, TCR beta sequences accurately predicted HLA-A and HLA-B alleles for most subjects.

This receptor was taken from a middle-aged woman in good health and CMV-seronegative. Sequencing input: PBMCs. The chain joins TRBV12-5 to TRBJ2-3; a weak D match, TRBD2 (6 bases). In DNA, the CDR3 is TGTGCTAGTGGTTTGGTACGGGGGAGCACAGATACGCAGTATTTT. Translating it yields CASGLVRGSTDTQYF.